This T cell receptor beta chain was observed in a study of cytomegalovirus exposure and HLA in healthy donors. Study-level points and caveats: The classifier reportedly diagnosed cytomegalovirus status with high specificity and sensitivity.

This clone was seen a single time. Its antigen is not known. PCR involved 60 Vbeta and 13 Jbeta primers. Clones were read by immunoSEQ multiplex PCR, and TCRdb kept only the in-frame ones, dropping some. The sample has over 100,000 clones; 65% to 75% are singletons. V was shortened by 4 bases and J by 6 bases, with 20 bases between the two germline ends. CDR3 length: 16 residues. Germline V gene lookup returns CDR1 SGDLS and CDR2 YYNGEE. Material for sequencing was PBMCs. This clonotype originated in a man aged 25-40 years in good health and CMV-seropositive. The chain has TRBV9 and TRBJ2-1; perhaps TRBD1 as D (6 bases). The CDR3 DNA reads as TGTGCCAGCAGCTTCGGATCCGGGCAGGACAGCAATGAGCAGTTCTTC. Translating it yields CASSFGSGQDSNEQFF.